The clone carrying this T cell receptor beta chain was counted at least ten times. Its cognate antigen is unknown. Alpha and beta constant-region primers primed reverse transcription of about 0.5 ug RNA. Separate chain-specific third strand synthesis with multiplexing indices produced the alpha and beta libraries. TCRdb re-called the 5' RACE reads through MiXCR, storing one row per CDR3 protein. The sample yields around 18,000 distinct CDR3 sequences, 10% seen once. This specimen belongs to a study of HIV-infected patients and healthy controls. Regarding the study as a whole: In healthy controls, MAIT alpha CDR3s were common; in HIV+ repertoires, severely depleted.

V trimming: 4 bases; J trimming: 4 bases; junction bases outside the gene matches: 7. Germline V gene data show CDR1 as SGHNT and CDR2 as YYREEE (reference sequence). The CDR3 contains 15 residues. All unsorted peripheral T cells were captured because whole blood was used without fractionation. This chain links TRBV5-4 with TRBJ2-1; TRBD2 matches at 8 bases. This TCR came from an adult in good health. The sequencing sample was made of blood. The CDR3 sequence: CASSHTSGRYNEQFF. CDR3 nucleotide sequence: TGTGCCAGCAGCCACACTAGCGGCCGGTACAATGAGCAGTTCTTC.